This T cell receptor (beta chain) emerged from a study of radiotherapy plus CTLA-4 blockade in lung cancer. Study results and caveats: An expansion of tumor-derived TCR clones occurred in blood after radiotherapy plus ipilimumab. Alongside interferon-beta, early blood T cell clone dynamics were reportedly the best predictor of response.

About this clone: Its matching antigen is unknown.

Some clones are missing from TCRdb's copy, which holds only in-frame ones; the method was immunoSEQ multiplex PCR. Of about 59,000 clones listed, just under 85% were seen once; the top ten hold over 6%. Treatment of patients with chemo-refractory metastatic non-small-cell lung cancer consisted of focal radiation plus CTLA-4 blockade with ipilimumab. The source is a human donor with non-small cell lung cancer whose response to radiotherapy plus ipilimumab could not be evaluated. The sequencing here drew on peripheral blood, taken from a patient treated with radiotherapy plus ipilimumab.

In nucleotides, the CDR3 is TGCGCCAGCAGCTTGGCAGACTATGGCTACACCTTC. This codes for CASSLADYGYTF. The rearrangement joins TRBV5-1 to TRBJ1-2, with unresolved D. The V end was cut by 0 bases, the J end by 3 bases, with 3 bases between. The CDR3 sequence is 12 residues long. Germline loops: CDR1 SGHRS, CDR2 YFSETQ.